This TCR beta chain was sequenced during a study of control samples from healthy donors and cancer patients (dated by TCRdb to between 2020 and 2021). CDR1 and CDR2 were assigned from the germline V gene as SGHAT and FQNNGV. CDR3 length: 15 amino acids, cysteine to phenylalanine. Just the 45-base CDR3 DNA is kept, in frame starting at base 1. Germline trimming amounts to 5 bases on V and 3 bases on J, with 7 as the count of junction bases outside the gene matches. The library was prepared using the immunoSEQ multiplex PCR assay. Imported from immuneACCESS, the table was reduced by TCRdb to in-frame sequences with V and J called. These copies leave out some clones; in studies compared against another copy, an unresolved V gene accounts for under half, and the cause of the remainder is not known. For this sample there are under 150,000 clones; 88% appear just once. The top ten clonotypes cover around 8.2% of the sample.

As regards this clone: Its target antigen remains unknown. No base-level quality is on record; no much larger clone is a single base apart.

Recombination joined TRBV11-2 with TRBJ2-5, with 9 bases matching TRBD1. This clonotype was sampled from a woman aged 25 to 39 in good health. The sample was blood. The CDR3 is CASSPTRTGEETQYF. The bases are TGTGCCAGCAGCCCCACTCGGACAGGGGAAGAGACCCAGTACTTC.